This T cell receptor beta chain was found in a study of regulatory T cells in long-lasting Graves disease. Assembly of TCR beta libraries relied on iRepertoire HTBI primers together with Arm-PCR of CDR3 regions. Using its own MiXCR run on the multiplex PCR reads, TCRdb lists one record per CDR3 protein. Seen here are approximately 540,000 distinct CDR3 sequences, around 12% observed once, and the top ten hold approximately 9%. Overall study findings and caveats: Patients with persistent disease showed a bias toward TRBV28, TRBJ1-2 and TRBJ2-5.

This clonotype has at least ten counts. Its antigen is not known. The time point denotes: newly diagnosed GD, antithyroid drugs for less than 3 months. There was RNA extracted from PBMCs, and the TCR library was made from it. CDR1 and CDR2 (germline): SGHVS, FQNEAQ. The V segment lost 1 base and the J segment 8 bases; nucleotides outside the gene matches: 11. The CDR3 runs to 16 residues. These data were likewise used in another study, on T cells in Graves' hyperthyroidism and ophthalmopathy.

This material consisted of peripheral blood mononuclear cells (PBMCs), taken at new diagnosis, from a patient treated with antithyroid drugs. The V and J genes are TRBV7-8 and TRBJ2-4; 7 nucleotides align to TRBD2. The TCR was taken from a woman aged 30 to 39 with Graves disease. CDR3 coding DNA: TGTGCCAGCAGCTTAGGTCTTACTAGCGTCTCTTACATTCAGTACTTC. Encoded protein: CASSLGLTSVSYIQYF.